This T cell receptor (beta chain) is drawn from a study of blood T cell repertoires in COVID-19. Overall study context: Some COVID-19 samples were acute and others convalescent; all came from the United States, Italy and Spain. T cells, B-cell-depleted T cells, or PBMCs supplied cDNA or gDNA.

Original methodology: Estimates of nucleated cell counts were drawn from the amplification of reference gene primers. Clones were read by immunoSEQ multiplex PCR, and TCRdb kept only the in-frame ones, dropping some. The V and J calls and the clone size are those of that table, but D and trimming were determined from the DNA. The sample contains 130,000 to 150,000 clones, about 87% of which appear only once. Germline V lookup: CDR1 SGHTS, CDR2 YDEGEE. Trimming took 4 bases from V and 8 from J, leaving 21 bases between them. The CDR3 length is 16 residues. The sequenced material came from peripheral blood. This TCR came from a man of 80 years or more with acute or convalescent COVID-19. The chain is built from TRBV5-8 and TRBJ1-4, with D maybe TRBD1 (5 bases). The CDR3 sequence is CASSRLPGPAGEKLFF. As DNA, the CDR3 is TGTGCCAGCAGCCGGCTCCCGGGACCTGCGGGGGAAAAACTGTTTTTT.